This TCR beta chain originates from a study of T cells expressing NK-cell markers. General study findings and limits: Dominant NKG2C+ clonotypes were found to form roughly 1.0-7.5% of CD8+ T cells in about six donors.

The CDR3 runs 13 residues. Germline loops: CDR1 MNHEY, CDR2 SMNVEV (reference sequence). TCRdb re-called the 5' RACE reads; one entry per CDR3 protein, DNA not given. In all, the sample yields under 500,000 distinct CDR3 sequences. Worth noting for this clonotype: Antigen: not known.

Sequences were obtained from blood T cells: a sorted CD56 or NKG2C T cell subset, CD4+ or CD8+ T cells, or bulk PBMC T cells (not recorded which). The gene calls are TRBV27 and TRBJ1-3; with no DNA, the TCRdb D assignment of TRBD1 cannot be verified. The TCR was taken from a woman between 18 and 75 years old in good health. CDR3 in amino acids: CASSLLGGHTIYF.